The source of this TCR beta chain is a study of OX40 agonist ivuxolimab in advanced cancers. Background on the whole study: Ivuxolimab, which targeted the costimulatory receptor OX40 (CD134), was an agonistic, fully human IgG2 monoclonal antibody. A male proportion of around 83% and a mean age of approximately 58 years, ranging from 23 to 79, were recorded for the dose-escalation cohort. Of the roughly 54 dose-escalation patients, hepatocellular carcinoma was present in around 19, melanoma in some 15, renal cell carcinoma in 9 and head and neck cancer in 9. The paper covers the monotherapy dose-escalation part of the phase I ivuxolimab trial, which included N ≈ 57 patients. Prior anti-PD-1, anti-PD-L1 or anti-CTLA-4 therapy was permitted, and approximately 39% of dose-escalation patients had received checkpoint inhibitors. Partial responses occurred in three dose-escalation patients, of whom one had hepatocellular carcinoma and two had cutaneous melanoma. Peripheral TCRbeta sequencing was intended to test whether TCR sequence diversity was altered and clonal T-cell expansion was caused by ivuxolimab. Intravenous ivuxolimab was administered to patients every 2 weeks at six dose levels: 0.01, 0.1, 0.3, 1.5, 3 and 10 mg/kg.

General findings and caveats noted by the study authors: At doses of 0.1 to 3.0 mg/kg, clonal expansion of both CD4+ and CD8+ blood T cells was observed from baseline to week 6. Low levels of normalized T-cell clonal expansion were also seen in some nonresponding patients. Which antigens the clonally expanded peripheral T cells were specific for was not determined. In the 0.1-3.0 mg/kg groups, partial responders were among the patients with the lowest normalized peripheral clonal expansion, particularly in CD8+ T cells. After ivuxolimab, CD8+ T cells had more expanded clones than CD4+ T cells on average.

Patients with autoimmune disease history or receiving systemic immunosuppression were excluded from the trial. Peripheral blood for TCR sequencing was drawn from every dose cohort at baseline, at cycle 4 day 1 and at cycle 7 day 1. Samples came from an open-label, multicenter, first-in-human phase I dose-escalation trial of ivuxolimab. Adults with locally advanced or metastatic head and neck squamous cell, hepatocellular, melanoma or renal cell carcinoma were enrolled in the trial. CD4+ and CD8+ T cells were sorted separately from peripheral blood before TCR sequencing. The germline V gene supplies CDR1 MGHRA and CDR2 YSYEKL. V and J lose 2 bases and 2 bases, and a span of 15 bases separates them. There are 16 amino acids in the CDR3, from cysteine to phenylalanine inclusive. The CDR3 DNA has 48 bases and is translated from base 1. As regards this clone: Its recognized antigen is unknown. No per-base quality is available; no much larger clone lies one base away.

Genomic DNA was extracted from sorted cells for sequencing of the TCRbeta CDR3 region. The immunoSEQ Assay was used to sequence the TCRbeta CDR3 regions. TCRdb stores this immuneACCESS table with in-frame sequences only. Part of the clones is absent; in the studies checked, under half of the shortfall reflects unresolved V genes, and no reason is known for the rest. This sample lists 100,000 or so clones; roughly four fifths were detected once. The top ten clonotypes cover approximately 5% of the sample. The material was CD4+ or CD8+ T cells sorted from blood, obtained in a trial of the OX40 agonist ivuxolimab. This sequence uses TRBV4-1 and TRBJ2-5, with no confident D gene call. This clonotype was sampled from an adult with an advanced solid tumor such as melanoma, head and neck, liver or kidney cancer. The DNA sequence reads TGCGCCAGCAGCCAAACACCTATTCTAAATCAAGAGACCCAGTACTTC. Its product reads: CASSQTPILNQETQYF.